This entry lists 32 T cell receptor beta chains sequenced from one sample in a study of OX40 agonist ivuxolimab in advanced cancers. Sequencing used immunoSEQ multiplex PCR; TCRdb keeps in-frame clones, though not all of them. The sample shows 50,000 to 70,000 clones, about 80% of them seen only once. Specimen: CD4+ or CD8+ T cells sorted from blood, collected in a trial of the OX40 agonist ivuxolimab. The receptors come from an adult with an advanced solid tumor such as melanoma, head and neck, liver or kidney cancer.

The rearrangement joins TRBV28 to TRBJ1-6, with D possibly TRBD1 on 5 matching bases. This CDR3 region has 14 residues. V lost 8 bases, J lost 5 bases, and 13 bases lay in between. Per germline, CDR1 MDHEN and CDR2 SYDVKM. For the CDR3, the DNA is TGTGCCAGCTGGGGGAGGGCGAATAATTCACCCCTCCACTTT. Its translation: CASWGRANNSPLHF.

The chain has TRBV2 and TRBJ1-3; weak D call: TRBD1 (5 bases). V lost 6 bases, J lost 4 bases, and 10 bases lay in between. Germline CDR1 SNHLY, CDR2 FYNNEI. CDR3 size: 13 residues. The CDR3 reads CASRRDLGNTIYF. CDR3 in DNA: TGTGCCAGCAGGAGGGACTTAGGAAACACCATATATTTT.

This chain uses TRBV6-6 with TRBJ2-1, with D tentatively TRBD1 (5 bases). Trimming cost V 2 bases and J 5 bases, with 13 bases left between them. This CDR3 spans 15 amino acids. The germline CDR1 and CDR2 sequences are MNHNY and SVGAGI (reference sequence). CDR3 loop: CASSYRGSRHNEQFF. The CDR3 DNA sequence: TGTGCCAGCAGTTACAGGGGAAGCCGCCACAATGAGCAGTTCTTC.

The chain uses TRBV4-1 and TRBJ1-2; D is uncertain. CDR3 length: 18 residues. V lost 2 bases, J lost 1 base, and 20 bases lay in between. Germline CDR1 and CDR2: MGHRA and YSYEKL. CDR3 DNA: TGCGCCAGCAGCCAATCCCCCAGACACGTCTGGGGTAACTATGGCTACACCTTC. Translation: CASSQSPRHVWGNYGYTF.

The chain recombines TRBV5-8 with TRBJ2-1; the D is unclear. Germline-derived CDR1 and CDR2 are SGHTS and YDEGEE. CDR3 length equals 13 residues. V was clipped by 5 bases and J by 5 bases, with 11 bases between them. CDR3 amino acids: CASRHDKNNEQFF. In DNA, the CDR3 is TGTGCCAGCAGACATGACAAGAACAATGAGCAGTTCTTC.

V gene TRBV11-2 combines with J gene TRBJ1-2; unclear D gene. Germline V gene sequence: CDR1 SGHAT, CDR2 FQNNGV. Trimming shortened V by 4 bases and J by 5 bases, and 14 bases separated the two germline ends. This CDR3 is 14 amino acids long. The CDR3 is CASSSLRHLYGYTF. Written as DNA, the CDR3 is TGTGCCAGCAGCTCACTCCGACACCTTTATGGCTACACCTTC.

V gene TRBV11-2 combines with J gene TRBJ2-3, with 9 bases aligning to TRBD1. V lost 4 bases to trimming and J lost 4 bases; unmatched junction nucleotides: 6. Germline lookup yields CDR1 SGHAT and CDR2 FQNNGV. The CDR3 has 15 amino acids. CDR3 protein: CASSSTGTGSDTQYF. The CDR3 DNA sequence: TGTGCCAGCAGCTCCACCGGGACAGGGTCAGATACGCAGTATTTT.

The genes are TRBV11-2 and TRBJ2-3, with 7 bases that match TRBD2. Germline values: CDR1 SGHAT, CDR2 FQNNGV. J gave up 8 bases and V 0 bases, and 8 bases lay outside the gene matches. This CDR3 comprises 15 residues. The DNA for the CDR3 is TGTGCCAGCAGCTTAGAGGCGGGAGTAACGGTTACGCAGTATTTT. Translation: CASSLEAGVTVTQYF.

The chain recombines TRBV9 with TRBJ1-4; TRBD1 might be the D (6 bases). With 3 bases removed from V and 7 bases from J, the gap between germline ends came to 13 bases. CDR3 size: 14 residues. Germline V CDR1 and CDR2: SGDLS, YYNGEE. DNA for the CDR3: TGTGCCAGCAGCGAAGGGGGGATTGGTGAAAAACTGTTTTTT. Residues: CASSEGGIGEKLFF.

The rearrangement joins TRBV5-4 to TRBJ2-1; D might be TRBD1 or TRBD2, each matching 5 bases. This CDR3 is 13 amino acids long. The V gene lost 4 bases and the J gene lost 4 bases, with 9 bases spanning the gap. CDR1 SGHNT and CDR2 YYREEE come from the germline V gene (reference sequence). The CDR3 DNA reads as TGTGCCAGCAGCCCGGGACCATACAATGAGCAGTTCTTC. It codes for CASSPGPYNEQFF.

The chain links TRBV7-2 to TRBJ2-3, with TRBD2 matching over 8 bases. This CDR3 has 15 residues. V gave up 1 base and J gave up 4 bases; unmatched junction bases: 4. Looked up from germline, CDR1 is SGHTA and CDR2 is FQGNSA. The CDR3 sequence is CASSLGRGGADTQYF. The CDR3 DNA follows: TGTGCCAGCAGCTTAGGCCGGGGGGGCGCAGATACGCAGTATTTT.

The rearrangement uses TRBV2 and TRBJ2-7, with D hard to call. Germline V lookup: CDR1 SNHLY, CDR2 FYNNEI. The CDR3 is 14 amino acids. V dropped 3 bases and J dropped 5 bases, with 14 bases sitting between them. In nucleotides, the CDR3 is TGTGCCAGCAGTGAGTATGGGGTTAAGGACGAGCAGTACTTC. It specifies CASSEYGVKDEQYF.

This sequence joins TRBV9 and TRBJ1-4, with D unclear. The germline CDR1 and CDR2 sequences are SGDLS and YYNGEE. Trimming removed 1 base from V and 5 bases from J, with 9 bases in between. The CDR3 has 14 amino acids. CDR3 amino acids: CASSVQPGNEKLFF. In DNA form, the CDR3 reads TGTGCCAGCAGCGTACAGCCAGGAAATGAAAAACTGTTTTTT.

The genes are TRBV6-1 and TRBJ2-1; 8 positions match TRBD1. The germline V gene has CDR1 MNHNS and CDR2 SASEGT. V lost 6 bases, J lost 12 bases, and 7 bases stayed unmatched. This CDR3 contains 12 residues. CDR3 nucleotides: TGTGCCAGCAGCGATCCAGGGACAGGGCAGTTCTTC. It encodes CASSDPGTGQFF.

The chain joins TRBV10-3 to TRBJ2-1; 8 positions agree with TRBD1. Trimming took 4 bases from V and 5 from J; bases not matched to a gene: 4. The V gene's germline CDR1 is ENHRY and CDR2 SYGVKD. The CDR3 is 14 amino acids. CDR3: CAISGTGRHNEQFF. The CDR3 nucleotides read TGTGCCATCAGTGGGACAGGGAGACACAATGAGCAGTTCTTC.

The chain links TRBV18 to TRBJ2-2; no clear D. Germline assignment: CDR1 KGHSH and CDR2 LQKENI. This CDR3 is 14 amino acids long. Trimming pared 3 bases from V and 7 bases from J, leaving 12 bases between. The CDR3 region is CASSPVDGYGELFF. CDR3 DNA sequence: TGTGCCAGCTCACCCGTGGACGGATACGGGGAGCTGTTTTTT.

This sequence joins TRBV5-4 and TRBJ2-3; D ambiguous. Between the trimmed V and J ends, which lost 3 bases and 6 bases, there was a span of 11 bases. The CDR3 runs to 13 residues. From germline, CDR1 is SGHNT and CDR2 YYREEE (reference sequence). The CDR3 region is CASSSLVGDTQYF. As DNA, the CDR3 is TGTGCCAGCAGCTCCCTTGTGGGGGATACGCAGTATTTT.

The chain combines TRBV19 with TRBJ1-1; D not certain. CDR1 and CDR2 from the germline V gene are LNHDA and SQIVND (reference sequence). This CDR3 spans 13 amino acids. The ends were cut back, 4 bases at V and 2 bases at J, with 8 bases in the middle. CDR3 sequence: CASSTTRNTEAFF. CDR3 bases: TGTGCCAGTAGTACCACCAGAAACACTGAAGCTTTCTTT.

The chain's CDR3 is CASLRQGKNGYTF. The CDR3 nucleotides are TGTGCCAGCTTAAGACAGGGGAAAAATGGCTACACCTTC. The chain joins TRBV2 to TRBJ1-2; TRBD1 matches 8 bases. The CDR3 is made up of 13 amino acids. Looked up from germline, CDR1 is SNHLY and CDR2 is FYNNEI. V lost 8 bases, J lost 6 bases, and 8 bases stayed unmatched.

The CDR3, as DNA: TGTGCCAGCAGTGTTGGGTCTAGCGGGGCAAATGAGCAGTTCTTC. Protein sequence: CASSVGSSGANEQFF. V is TRBV6-4 and J is TRBJ2-1; TRBD2 matches at 9 bases. V lost 4 bases and J lost 7; bases outside the gene matches: 8. Germline assignment: CDR1 MRHNA and CDR2 SNTAGT. The CDR3 sequence is 15 residues long.

The CDR3 sequence: CATSRALGTASSGANVLTF. The CDR3 DNA sequence: TGTGCCACCAGCAGAGCTCTCGGGACAGCGAGCTCTGGGGCCAACGTCCTGACTTTC. J is TRBJ2-6 and V is TRBV15, with 7 nucleotides matching TRBD1. Germline CDR1 and CDR2: LNHNV and YYDKDF (reference sequence). This CDR3 is 19 amino acids long. With V trimmed by 1 base and J by 0 bases, 9 bases remained unmatched.

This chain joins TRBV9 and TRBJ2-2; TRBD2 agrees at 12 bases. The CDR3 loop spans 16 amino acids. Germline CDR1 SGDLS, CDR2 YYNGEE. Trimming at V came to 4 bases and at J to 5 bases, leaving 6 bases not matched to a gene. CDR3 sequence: CASSQTSGRNTGELFF. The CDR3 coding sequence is TGTGCCAGCAGCCAGACTAGCGGGAGAAATACCGGGGAGCTGTTTTTT.

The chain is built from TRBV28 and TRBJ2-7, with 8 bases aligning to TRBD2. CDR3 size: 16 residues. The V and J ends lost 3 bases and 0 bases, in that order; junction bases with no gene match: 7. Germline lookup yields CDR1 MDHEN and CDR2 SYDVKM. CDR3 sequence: CASSFTLAELSYEQYF. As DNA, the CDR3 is TGTGCCAGCAGTTTTACACTAGCGGAACTCTCCTACGAGCAGTACTTC.

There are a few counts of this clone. CDR3 protein: CASSVEQRDSPLHF. CDR3 DNA sequence: TGTGCCAGCAGCGTCGAACAGCGAGATTCACCCCTCCACTTT. V is TRBV9 and J is TRBJ1-6; D is ambiguous. Germline CDR1 SGDLS, CDR2 YYNGEE. CDR3 length: 14 residues. Deletions cut 2 bases from V and 8 bases from J, with 11 bases between.

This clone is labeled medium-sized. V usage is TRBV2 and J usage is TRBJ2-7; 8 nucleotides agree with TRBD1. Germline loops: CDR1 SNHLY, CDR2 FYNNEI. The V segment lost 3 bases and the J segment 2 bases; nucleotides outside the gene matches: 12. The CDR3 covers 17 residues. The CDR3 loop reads CASSDSTTGTGTYEQYF. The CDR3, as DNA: TGTGCCAGCAGTGATTCGACCACCGGGACAGGAACCTACGAGCAGTACTTC.

CDR3 coding DNA: TGCGCCAGCAGCGGCACAGGGGGCGCGGTCTACAATGAGCAGTTCTTC. Translating it yields CASSGTGGAVYNEQFF. The chain joins TRBV5-1 to TRBJ2-1; 9 nucleotides line up with TRBD1. Germline-derived CDR1 and CDR2 are SGHRS and YFSETQ. The CDR3 runs to 16 residues. V trimming: 4 bases; J trimming: 3 bases; junction bases outside the gene matches: 8.

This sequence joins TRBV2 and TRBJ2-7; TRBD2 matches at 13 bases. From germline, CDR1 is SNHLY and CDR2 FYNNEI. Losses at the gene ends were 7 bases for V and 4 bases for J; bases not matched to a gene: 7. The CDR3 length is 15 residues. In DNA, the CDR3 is TGTGCCAGCACCCCCCGGACTAGCGGGAGTTACGAGCAGTACTTC. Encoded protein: CASTPRTSGSYEQYF.

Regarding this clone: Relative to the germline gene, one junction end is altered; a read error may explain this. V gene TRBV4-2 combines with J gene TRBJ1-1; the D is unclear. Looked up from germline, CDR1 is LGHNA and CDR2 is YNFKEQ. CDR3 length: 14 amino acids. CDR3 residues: CTSSHALRNTEAFF. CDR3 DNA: TGTACCAGCAGCCATGCGTTACGGAACACTGAAGCTTTCTTT.

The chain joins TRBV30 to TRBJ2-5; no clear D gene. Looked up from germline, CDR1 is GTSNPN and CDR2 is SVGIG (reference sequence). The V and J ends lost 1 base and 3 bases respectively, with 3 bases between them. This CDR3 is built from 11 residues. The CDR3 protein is CAWSAKETQYF. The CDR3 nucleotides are TGTGCCTGGAGTGCAAAAGAGACCCAGTACTTC.

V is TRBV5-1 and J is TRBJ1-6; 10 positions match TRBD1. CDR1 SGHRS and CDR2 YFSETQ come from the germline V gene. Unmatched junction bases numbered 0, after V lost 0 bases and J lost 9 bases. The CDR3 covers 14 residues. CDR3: CASSLGDRGSPLHF. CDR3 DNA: TGCGCCAGCAGCTTGGGGGACAGGGGTTCACCCCTCCACTTT.

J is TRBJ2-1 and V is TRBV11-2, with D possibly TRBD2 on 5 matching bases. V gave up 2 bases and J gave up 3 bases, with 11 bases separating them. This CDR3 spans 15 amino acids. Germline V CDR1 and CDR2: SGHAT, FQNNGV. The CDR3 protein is CASSLLGLYYNEQFF. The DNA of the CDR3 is TGTGCCAGCAGCTTACTTGGACTGTACTACAATGAGCAGTTCTTC. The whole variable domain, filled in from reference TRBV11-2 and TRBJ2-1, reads EAGVAQSPRYKIIEKRQSVAFWCNPISGHATLYWYQQILGQGPKLLIQFQNNGVVDDSQLPKDRFSAERLKGVDSTLKIQPAKLEDSAVYLCASSLLGLYYNEQFFGPGTRLTVL.

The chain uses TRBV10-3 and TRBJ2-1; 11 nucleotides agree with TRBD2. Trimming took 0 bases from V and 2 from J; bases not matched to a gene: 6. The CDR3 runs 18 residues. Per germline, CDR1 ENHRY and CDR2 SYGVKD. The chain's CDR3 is CAISESARGLAAYNEQFF. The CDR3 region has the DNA TGTGCCATCAGTGAGTCGGCAAGGGGACTAGCGGCCTACAATGAGCAGTTCTTC.